Presented here are 23 T cell receptor beta chains from one specimen sequenced in a study of control samples from healthy donors and cancer patients. The method was immunoSEQ multiplex PCR; TCRdb's version includes in-frame clones alone and lacks a portion of them. The table includes roughly 80,000 clones, approximately 90% detected once. The sample taken for sequencing was blood. All receptors derive from a woman aged 45 to 65 in good health.

This sequence joins TRBV30 and TRBJ2-6; 10 bases are a match to TRBD1. Germline CDR1 GTSNPN, CDR2 SVGIG (reference sequence). Trimming took 5 bases from V and 0 from J; bases not matched to a gene: 10. The CDR3 has 18 amino acids. As DNA, the CDR3 is TGTGCCTGGCGGGGGGGGACAGGGGATTTCTCTGGGGCCAACGTCCTGACTTTC. Its protein product is CAWRGGTGDFSGANVLTF.

This clone was counted once. The chain couples TRBV5-1 to TRBJ1-1, with D hard to call. CDR1 is SGHRS, CDR2 YFSETQ, per germline. The CDR3 loop spans 14 amino acids. The germline V and J ends were trimmed by 0 bases and 3 bases, with 9 bases remaining between them. For the CDR3, the DNA is TGCGCCAGCAGCTTGGAGAGGGATTACACTGAAGCTTTCTTT. It codes for CASSLERDYTEAFF.

V and J are TRBV2 and TRBJ2-7; no clear D. CDR1 is SNHLY, CDR2 FYNNEI, per germline. The CDR3 loop spans 11 amino acids. V was trimmed by 4 bases and J by 3 bases, leaving 4 bases between them. CDR3 sequence reads: CASSGGYEQYF. CDR3 sequence (DNA): TGTGCCAGCAGTGGGGGCTACGAGCAGTACTTC. Together with reference TRBV2 and TRBJ2-7, the CDR3 gives the full variable domain: EPEVTQTPSHQVTQMGQEVILRCVPISNHLYFYWYRQILGQKVEFLVSFYNNEISEKSEIFDDQFSVERPDGSNFTLKIRSTKLEDSAMYFCASSGGYEQYFGPGTRLTVT.

This clone appeared a single time. The chain carries TRBV7-9 and TRBJ1-2; 8 bases fit TRBD1. The CDR3 covers 14 residues. The germline CDR1 and CDR2 sequences are SEHNR and FQNEAQ (reference sequence). J lost 12 bases, V lost 5 bases, and 14 bases had no gene match. CDR3 coding DNA: TGTGCCAGCAGCCGAGGACAGGGAGATGTAATAAACACCTTC. Translated: CASSRGQGDVINTF. Full variable domain (rest looked up from reference TRBV7-9 and TRBJ1-2): DTGVSQNPRHKITKRGQNVTFRCDPISEHNRLYWYRQTLGQGPEFLTYFQNEAQLEKSRLLSDRFSAERPKGSFSTLEIQRTEQGDSAMYLCASSRGQGDVINTFGSGTRLTVV.

V gene TRBV29-1 combines with J gene TRBJ1-1; D uncertain. CDR1 SQVTM and CDR2 ANQGSEA come from the germline V gene. Deletions cut 5 bases from V and 8 bases from J, with 15 bases between. This CDR3 is built from 12 residues. Here the CDR3 reads CSVPVDSAEAFF. DNA of the CDR3: TGCAGCGTTCCAGTTGATTCGGCCGAAGCTTTCTTT.

A remark on this clone: One end of the junction fails to match germline, which may point to a read error. Other nucleotide sequences in the sample specify the same CDR3. The rearrangement uses TRBV28 and TRBJ2-7, with D unresolved. CDR3 length: 10 amino acids. Per the germline V gene, CDR1 is MDHEN and CDR2 is SYDVKM. In nucleotides, the CDR3 is TGTGCCAGCAGTGCTTACGAACAGTACTTC. Protein product: CASSAYEQYF.

This clone occurred once. The rearrangement uses TRBV28 and TRBJ2-7, with a weak D call TRBD2 (6 bases). CDR1 and CDR2 from the germline V gene are MDHEN and SYDVKM. This CDR3 is 13 amino acids long. V was trimmed by 2 bases and J by 3 bases, leaving 8 bases between them. CDR3 in amino acids: CASSLQGGYEQYF. In DNA form, the CDR3 reads TGTGCCAGCAGTTTACAGGGAGGCTACGAGCAGTACTTC.

V gene TRBV6-5 combines with J gene TRBJ1-3; D might be TRBD1 (5 bases). The V and J ends lost 2 bases and 0 bases respectively, with 11 bases between them. Germline CDR1 reads MNHEY; CDR2 reads SVGAGI. The CDR3 runs to 16 residues. Here the CDR3 reads CASSYDSRSSGNTIYF. Here the CDR3 DNA reads TGTGCCAGCAGTTACGACAGCAGAAGCTCTGGAAACACCATATATTTT.

The rearrangement links TRBV30 to TRBJ1-4; D may be TRBD1 (6 bases). Germline CDR1 and CDR2: GTSNPN and SVGIG (reference sequence). The ends were cut back, 3 bases at V and 2 bases at J, with 7 bases in the middle. This CDR3 has 13 amino acids. CDR3 region: CAWRGQTNEKLFF. The CDR3 bases are TGTGCCTGGAGAGGACAGACTAATGAAAAACTGTTTTTT.

This chain joins TRBV7-2 and TRBJ1-4; D perhaps matches TRBD1 (5 bases). V lost 5 bases, J lost 2 bases, and 15 bases lay in between. Germline V gene lookup returns CDR1 SGHTA and CDR2 FQGNSA. This CDR3 region has 16 residues. CDR3 coding DNA: TGTGCCAGCAGCCCAGGGTGGGGATCTACTAATGAAAAACTGTTTTTT. Its protein is CASSPGWGSTNEKLFF.

V usage is TRBV3-1 (or the pseudogene TRBV3-2) and J usage is TRBJ1-2; a weak D match, TRBD1 (6 bases). Germline CDR1 reads LGHDT; CDR2 reads YNNKEL (reference sequence). This CDR3 region has 17 residues. V lost 0 bases to trimming and J lost 2 bases, with 16 bases between them. The CDR3 protein is CASSQETGLIGNYGYTF. CDR3 sequence (DNA): TGTGCCAGCAGCCAAGAGACAGGTCTAATAGGGAACTATGGCTACACCTTC.

The chain has TRBV19 and TRBJ1-4; a weak D match, TRBD1 (6 bases). Trimming took off 3 bases at V and 12 bases at J, with 17 bases between the two ends. Germline lookup yields CDR1 LNHDA and CDR2 SQIVND (reference sequence). The CDR3 totals 14 residues. The CDR3, as DNA: TGTGCCAGTAGTATTTCAGGGGTAGGGCTGGAACTGTTTTTT. Amino acid sequence: CASSISGVGLELFF.

The chain joins TRBV10-3 to TRBJ2-1, with 15 positions matching TRBD2. Germline values: CDR1 ENHRY, CDR2 SYGVKD. Trimming at V came to 6 bases and at J to 7 bases, leaving 16 bases not matched to a gene. The CDR3 has 19 residues. This CDR3 is CAISDPGTSGGYVWNEQFF. CDR3 bases: TGTGCCATCAGCGACCCCGGGACTAGCGGGGGGTATGTGTGGAATGAGCAGTTCTTC.

This chain joins TRBV19 and TRBJ1-2; the match to TRBD1 covers 10 bases. The CDR3 has 15 residues. V lost 5 bases and J lost 4; bases outside the gene matches: 7. CDR1 is LNHDA and CDR2 is SQIVND in the germline V gene (reference sequence). The CDR3 loop reads CASSPRTGGIYGYTF. In DNA form, the CDR3 reads TGTGCCAGTAGTCCAAGGACAGGGGGTATCTATGGCTACACCTTC.

The chain couples TRBV9 to TRBJ1-6; the D is unclear. Trimming pared 0 bases from V and 3 bases from J, leaving 7 bases between. CDR3 length: 15 amino acids. CDR1 is SGDLS and CDR2 is YYNGEE in the germline V gene. In DNA, the CDR3 is TGTGCCAGCAGCGTAGGAGAGATCTATAATTCACCCCTCCACTTT. Protein product: CASSVGEIYNSPLHF. Together with reference TRBV9 and TRBJ1-6, the CDR3 gives the full variable domain: DSGVTQTPKHLITATGQRVTLRCSPRSGDLSVYWYQQSLDQGLQFLIQYYNGEERAKGNILERFSAQQFPDLHSELNLSSLELGDSALYFCASSVGEIYNSPLHFGNGTRLTVT.

V gene TRBV10-3 combines with J gene TRBJ2-5; TRBD2 aligns across 12 bases. The CDR3 has 14 residues. The J segment lost 1 base and the V segment lost 6 bases, leaving 0 bases of the junction unmatched. Looked up from germline, CDR1 is ENHRY and CDR2 is SYGVKD. CDR3 region: CAIRTSGGQETQYF. DNA of the CDR3: TGTGCCATCAGGACTAGCGGGGGCCAAGAGACCCAGTACTTC.

The chain carries TRBV2 and TRBJ1-2; D might be TRBD1 (6 bases). Trimming removed 6 bases at V and 8 bases at J, with 19 bases between. The CDR3 is made up of 14 amino acids. The germline gives CDR1 SNHLY, CDR2 FYNNEI. The CDR3 sequence: CASSLNRESGGYTF. The CDR3 nucleotides read TGTGCCAGCAGCCTTAACAGGGAATCGGGAGGCTACACCTTC.

This rearrangement joins TRBV7-2 to TRBJ2-1, with 12 bases that match TRBD2. V trimming: 5 bases; J trimming: 2 bases; junction bases outside the gene matches: 7. Germline assignment: CDR1 SGHTA and CDR2 FQGNSA. The CDR3 covers 17 residues. The CDR3 is CASSPGLAGTPYNEQFF. The CDR3, as DNA: TGTGCCAGCAGCCCAGGACTAGCGGGGACTCCCTACAATGAGCAGTTCTTC.

This sequence joins TRBV6-5 and TRBJ1-4, with a weak D call TRBD1 (5 bases). Germline-derived CDR1 and CDR2 are MNHEY and SVGAGI. The length of the CDR3 is 13 residues. The ends were cut back, 3 bases at V and 8 bases at J, with 10 bases in the middle. CDR3 DNA: TGTGCCAGCAGTTATGGGGGAGGCGAAAAACTGTTTTTT. Amino acids: CASSYGGGEKLFF.

The rearrangement uses TRBV20-1 and TRBJ2-3; 8 bases fit TRBD1. The V and J ends lost 3 bases and 8 bases, in that order; junction bases with no gene match: 7. The germline V gene encodes CDR1 DFQATT and CDR2 SNEGSKA (reference sequence). This CDR3 has 13 amino acids. As DNA, the CDR3 is TGCAGTGCTAGTGCAGGGGGCGCTACTACGCAGTATTTT. Translating it yields CSASAGGATTQYF.

The V call is TRBV7-8, the J call TRBJ1-1; unclear D gene. The V gene lost 2 bases and the J gene lost 0 bases, with 7 bases spanning the gap. Germline CDR1 SGHVS, CDR2 FQNEAQ. The CDR3 sequence is 14 residues long. CDR3 loop: CASSLKGMNTEAFF. CDR3 DNA sequence: TGTGCCAGCAGCTTAAAAGGGATGAACACTGAAGCTTTCTTT.

This clone was detected only once. The chain uses TRBV10-2 and TRBJ1-6; 10 nucleotides line up with TRBD1. V shed 9 bases and J 6 bases; nucleotides not matched to a gene: 8. Per germline, CDR1 WSHSY and CDR2 SAAADI. The CDR3 runs 15 residues. The CDR3 region is CASTDGTGANSPLHF. The CDR3 DNA follows: TGCGCCAGTACTGATGGGACAGGGGCTAATTCACCCCTCCACTTT.

The rearrangement links TRBV6-5 to TRBJ2-3, with TRBD2 identical over 12 bases. Germline loops: CDR1 MNHEY, CDR2 SVGAGI. CDR3 length: 15 amino acids. Germline trimming cut 6 bases from V and 6 bases from J; bases unmatched to any gene: 7. The CDR3 DNA reads TGTGCCAGCAGGTCGCTAGCGGGGGGGCCGGATACGCAGTATTTT. It specifies CASRSLAGGPDTQYF.